This TCR beta chain stems from a study of T cells expressing NK-cell markers (dated by TCRdb to 2020 to 2021). With respect to the entire study: Three sorted T-cell subsets (CD3+CD56+NKG2C+, CD3+CD56+NKG2C- and CD3+CD56-NKG2C+) from several donors had their TCR beta-chain repertoires profiled. Among the eight sequenced donors, seven were HCMV-seropositive and one was HCMV-seronegative. Randomly selected healthy volunteers, three men and five women, were used as the eight sequenced donors. Libraries were sequenced as 2 x 150 bp reads on Illumina HiSeq 2000/2500, MiSeq or NextSeq. The investigation overall reported the following: Whether the expanded NKG2C-expressing T cell clones were specific for HCMV antigens was left unclear. Those dominant clonotypes were again the most abundant among CD3+CD56-NKG2C+ cells in a few donors, at about 28.3-65%. For several donors, the dominant CD3+CD56+NKG2C+ clonotypes were among the top 10 CD8+ clonotypes and accounted for roughly 1.0-8% of CD8+ T cells.

About this clonotype itself: Its target antigen remains unknown.

Reads for this sample came from an Illumina HiSeq 2000. TCR beta cDNA libraries were made by 5'RACE template switching that added a universal primer site and unique molecular identifiers. cDNA synthesis was primed from the TCR beta constant segment, followed by two successive PCR amplification steps. Regarding the original processing steps: Reads were demultiplexed and grouped by UMI with MIGEC, and clonotypes were assembled and quantified with MiTCR. To exclude erroneous sequences, any TCR cDNA sequence not supported by at least two reads was discarded. The tcR package was used for downstream repertoire analysis, and clonotypes were matched between fractions using CDR3 nucleotide sequence together with V segment. VDJmatch was used to annotate antigen specificity against VDJdb, with one amino acid substitution in CDR3 permitted. The reads underwent TCRdb reprocessing, giving one record for each CDR3 protein sequence and no DNA. The V and J calls shown here were made by TCRdb, not taken from the authors' results. The sample's table covers about 21,000 distinct CDR3 sequences. Of the sample, 45% to 60% falls within the top ten clones.

The CDR3, cysteine through phenylalanine, is 13 amino acids long. No nucleotide data were recorded. The CDR1 and CDR2 encoded by the germline V gene are MDHEN and SYDVKM. HCMV serostatus was determined by detecting HCMV-specific IgG in serum with a commercial ELISA kit. Peripheral blood mononuclear cells were isolated from blood by Ficoll density gradient centrifugation. The sample taken for sequencing was blood T cells: a sorted CD56 or NKG2C T cell subset, CD4+ or CD8+ T cells, or bulk PBMC T cells (not recorded which). The chain is made from TRBV28 and TRBJ2-7; the TCRdb D gene call, TRBD1, has no DNA to confirm it. The TCR was taken from a man aged 18 to 69 in good health. This receptor has the CDR3 CASSLLQGYEQYF.